The rows below give T cell receptor beta chains drawn from one sample of a study of T cell repertoires in cytomegalovirus infection. TCRdb used MiXCR to reprocess the reads, holding one entry per CDR3 protein. The sample consists of hundreds of thousands of distinct CDR3 sequences, around a third of them appearing once. These receptors are not linked to any known antigen. This specimen was cultured PBMCs, taken from culture after CMV antigen stimulation. The receptors originated from a human donor in good health (CMV status not recorded). Some clones in this sample may be carry-over from other donors' samples. The CDR3 runs from the conserved cysteine through the conserved F or W. Each record gives: D gene, J gene, clone size, CDR3 length, V gene, CDR3 protein, CDR3 DNA. D genes are given only for firm matches. Clone size appears in some rows only: once, few, many, or a class for an expanded clone.

TRBD1,TRBJ1-5,NA,16,TRBV19,CASSIMDRGSNQPQHF,TGTGCCAGTAGTATAATGGACAGGGGTAGCAATCAGCCCCAGCATTTT
NA,TRBJ2-5,many,12,TRBV7-2,CASSSVRETQYF,TGTGCCAGCAGTAGTGTTCGAGAGACCCAGTACTTC
NA,TRBJ2-7,few,14,TRBV7-6,CASSLGRGVSEQYF,TGTGCCAGCAGCTTAGGTCGGGGAGTTAGCGAGCAGTACTTC
NA,TRBJ1-1,few,12,TRBV15,CATSRVVGEAFF,TGTGCCACCAGCAGAGTCGTCGGCGAAGCTTTCTTT
TRBD2,TRBJ2-1,NA,20,TRBV13,CASSQAGLAGGPLSYNEQFF,TGTGCCAGCAGCCAAGCGGGACTAGCGGGGGGGCCACTATCCTACAATGAGCAGTTCTTC
NA,TRBJ2-7,few,14,TRBV7-9,CASSLQPRWGEQYF,TGTGCCAGCAGCTTACAACCGCGGTGGGGCGAGCAGTACTTC
NA,TRBJ2-5,many,14,TRBV7-2,CASSLYRMGETQYF,TGTGCCAGCAGCTTATACAGGATGGGGGAGACCCAGTACTTC
NA,TRBJ2-7,NA,12,TRBV19,CASSIYGARQYF,TGTGCCAGTAGTATATACGGGGCCCGGCAGTACTTC
NA,TRBJ2-1,few,13,TRBV6-2/TRBV6-3,CASSYISYNEQFF,TGTGCCAGCAGTTACATCAGTTACAATGAGCAGTTCTTC
NA,TRBJ1-5,NA,16,TRBV7-9,CASSLGTPSANQPQHF,TGTGCCAGCAGCTTAGGGACCCCGAGCGCGAATCAGCCCCAGCATTTT
NA,TRBJ2-7,NA,15,TRBV15,CATSRSSGAGYEQYF,TGTGCCACCAGCAGATCTTCTGGGGCGGGCTACGAGCAGTACTTC
NA,TRBJ2-5,NA,15,TRBV2,CASSARAVPGETQYF,TGTGCCAGCAGTGCCCGGGCAGTGCCGGGAGAGACCCAGTACTTC
NA,TRBJ1-5,few,16,TRBV6-6,CASSEPLQGPNQPQHF,TGTGCCAGCAGTGAGCCCCTACAGGGCCCAAATCAGCCCCAGCATTTT
NA,TRBJ2-3,few,13,TRBV28,CASSSRDINTQYF,TGTGCCAGCAGTTCGCGGGACATAAATACGCAGTATTTT
NA,TRBJ2-1,few,15,TRBV12-3/TRBV12-4,CASSSDSRGPNEQFF,TGTGCCAGCAGTTCGGACAGCCGTGGCCCCAATGAGCAGTTCTTC
TRBD2,TRBJ2-2,NA,18,TRBV5-4,CASSRSSLAGTNTGELFF,TGTGCCAGCAGCAGATCTTCACTAGCGGGGACGAACACCGGGGAGCTGTTTTTT
NA,TRBJ2-5,NA,13,TRBV6-2/TRBV6-3,CASRSRVTETQYF,TGTGCCAGCAGGTCCAGGGTAACGGAGACCCAGTACTTC
TRBD2,TRBJ2-1,many,16,TRBV7-8,CASSLARLAGGPEQFF,TGTGCCAGCAGCTTAGCCCGACTAGCGGGAGGACCCGAGCAGTTCTTC
NA,TRBJ1-2,NA,14,TRBV7-4,CASSLGGTHYGYTF,TGTGCCAGCAGCTTAGGTGGGACACACTATGGCTACACCTTC
NA,TRBJ1-6,NA,14,TRBV20-1,CSARAVTYNSPLHF,TGCAGTGCTAGGGCCGTCACCTATAATTCACCCCTCCACTTT
NA,TRBJ2-1,few,14,TRBV28,CASKVVSSYNEQFF,TGTGCCAGCAAGGTAGTCTCTTCCTACAATGAGCAGTTCTTC
NA,TRBJ2-3,NA,16,TRBV5-5,CASSRRGTLLADTQYF,TGTGCCAGCAGCCGGAGGGGGACCCTTTTGGCAGATACGCAGTATTTT
NA,TRBJ2-5,few,15,TRBV7-8,CASLDRRSFRETQYF,TGTGCCAGCTTGGACAGACGCTCATTTCGGGAGACCCAGTACTTC
TRBD2,TRBJ2-7,once,14,TRBV5-5,CASSPDGTSRSQYF,TGTGCCAGCAGCCCCGACGGGACTAGCCGATCCCAGTACTTC
NA,TRBJ1-1,NA,15,TRBV19,CASSPPGYPNTEAFF,TGTGCCAGTAGCCCCCCCGGCTACCCAAACACTGAAGCTTTCTTT
NA,TRBJ2-1,NA,13,TRBV5-1,CASSSYRGGEQFF,TGCGCCAGCAGCTCCTACAGGGGAGGGGAGCAGTTCTTC
NA,TRBJ1-5,few,16,TRBV12-3/TRBV12-4,CASSLARARGNQPQHF,TGTGCCAGCAGTTTAGCCAGGGCCAGGGGCAATCAGCCCCAGCATTTT
NA,TRBJ1-3,few,15,TRBV7-9,CASSLEGSLRGTIYF,TGTGCCAGCAGCTTAGAAGGCTCGTTGCGAGGCACCATATATTTT
NA,TRBJ1-4,few,12,TRBV12-3/TRBV12-4,CASSLTAGKLFF,TGTGCCAGCAGTTTAACGGCGGGAAAACTGTTTTTT
NA,TRBJ2-2,NA,14,TRBV6-1,CASGQRTNTGELFF,TGTGCCAGCGGACAGCGAACGAACACCGGGGAGCTGTTTTTT
NA,TRBJ1-4,NA,11,TRBV20-1,CSARGGEKLFF,TGCAGTGCTAGAGGGGGCGAAAAACTGTTTTTT
NA,TRBJ2-1,NA,12,TRBV12-3/TRBV12-4,CASSSDKLEQFF,TGTGCCAGCAGCTCAGACAAGCTTGAGCAGTTCTTC
NA,TRBJ1-3,NA,17,TRBV7-9,CASSLYRDTHSGNTIYF,TGTGCCAGCAGCTTATACCGGGACACTCACTCTGGAAACACCATATATTTT
TRBD2,TRBJ2-5,few,15,TRBV6-6,CATNFITGGLETQYF,TGTGCCACCAACTTCATAACGGGGGGGTTAGAGACCCAGTACTTC
NA,TRBJ2-2,NA,16,TRBV12-3/TRBV12-4,CASRGTWPTNTGELFF,TGTGCCAGCAGGGGGACCTGGCCTACGAACACCGGGGAGCTGTTTTTT
NA,TRBJ1-4,NA,16,TRBV2,CASSEAPFSLGTRLFF,TGTGCCAGCAGTGAAGCGCCGTTTTCTCTTGGGACGCGTCTGTTTTTT
NA,TRBJ2-7,many,14,TRBV19,CASSIGTGPYEQYF,TGTGCCAGTAGTATTGGGACTGGACCCTACGAGCAGTACTTC
NA,TRBJ2-3,NA,13,TRBV7-9,CASSLTASRFWYF,TGTGCCAGCAGCTTAACGGCCTCCAGGTTTTGGTATTTT
TRBD2,TRBJ2-5,many,16,TRBV7-2,CASSFSSSGGQETQYF,TGTGCCAGCAGCTTTTCATCTAGCGGGGGACAAGAGACCCAGTACTTC
NA,TRBJ1-4,NA,14,TRBV2,CASSEASGTVELFF,TGTGCCAGCAGTGAAGCGTCTGGGACGGTCGAACTGTTTTTT
TRBD1,TRBJ1-1,few,15,TRBV7-2,CASSLGTGGLTEAFF,TGTGCCAGCAGCCTCGGGACAGGGGGCCTCACTGAAGCTTTCTTT
TRBD1,TRBJ2-7,NA,13,TRBV6-5,CASSIDRVGEQYF,TGTGCCAGCAGCATAGACAGGGTAGGGGAGCAGTACTTC
NA,TRBJ2-2,NA,12,TRBV11-2,CASSLDVGELFF,TGTGCCAGCAGCTTGGACGTCGGGGAGCTGTTTTTT
TRBD2,TRBJ2-1,NA,15,TRBV5-4,CASSLASSGIGSQFF,TGTGCCAGCAGCTTGGCGTCTAGCGGGATAGGGTCGCAGTTCTTC